This T cell receptor (beta chain) was profiled in a study of cytomegalovirus exposure and HLA in healthy donors. The wider study: When 350 to 500 donors were genotyped, approximately 80% of them were found to fall in the Caucasian-associated ancestry cluster.

Amplification used 60 Vbeta primers and 13 Jbeta primers. Here immunoSEQ multiplex PCR was the method, and the copy in TCRdb shows in-frame clones only, minus some. The repertoire includes around 160,000 clones, 60% to 80% of them detected once, and 1.4% sits in the top ten. Study-wide results and caveats: About 180 TCR beta chains were listed as cytomegalovirus-associated. Researchers reported in a later analysis that common viral pathogens appeared linked to several top clusters.

As regards this clone: Its antigen remains unknown.

The length of the CDR3 is 13 residues. Germline loops: CDR1 SEHNR, CDR2 FQNEAQ (reference sequence). Trimming took 4 bases from V and 7 from J; bases not matched to a gene: 6. Sequencing was done on a sample of PBMCs. This sequence joins TRBV7-9 and TRBJ1-2; 7 positions agree with TRBD1. This sequence was found in a male donor in good health and CMV-seronegative. CDR3 DNA: TGTGCCAGCAGCTCGACAGGGCAGAGTGGCTACACCTTC. Encoded protein: CASSSTGQSGYTF.